These T cell receptor beta chains were read from a single sample in a study of CD8 T cells in Susac syndrome. One entry per CDR3 protein results from TCRdb running MiXCR on the immunoSEQ multiplex PCR reads. The sample carries roughly 160,000 distinct CDR3 sequences, more than 90% recorded once. Source material: CD4+ T cells from PBMCs. The receptors were gathered from a human donor in good health. The CDR3 runs from the conserved cysteine through the conserved F or W. Fields, in order: V gene, clone size, J gene, D gene, CDR3 length, CDR3 protein, CDR3 DNA. The D gene is left open where the match is weak. Not all rows give a size; the values are once, few, many and, for expanded clones, a class.

TRBV9,-,TRBJ1-2,TRBD1,15,CASSGRGTFDYGYTF,TGTGCCAGCAGCGGCAGGGGGACTTTCGACTATGGCTACACCTTC
TRBV6-6,-,TRBJ2-7,TRBD1,14,CASTDRGSAYEQYF,TGTGCCAGCACCGACAGGGGGAGCGCCTACGAGCAGTACTTC
TRBV20-1,-,TRBJ2-3,-,14,CSASPFLSTDTQYF,TGCAGTGCTTCTCCATTCCTAAGCACAGATACGCAGTATTTT
TRBV20-1,-,TRBJ2-3,TRBD2,17,CSARDPLAGGLTDTQYF,TGCAGTGCTAGAGATCCACTAGCGGGGGGGTTGACAGATACGCAGTATTTT
TRBV9,-,TRBJ2-7,-,14,CASSVGDGAYEQYF,TGTGCCAGCAGCGTAGGAGACGGAGCCTACGAGCAGTACTTC
TRBV5-4,-,TRBJ1-2,TRBD1,15,CASSLEGRGIYGYTF,TGTGCCAGCAGCTTGGAGGGCAGGGGGATCTATGGCTACACCTTC
TRBV5-1,-,TRBJ2-5,-,14,CASSSVDSRETQYF,TGCGCCAGCAGCTCGGTCGACTCTCGGGAGACCCAGTACTTC
TRBV27,few,TRBJ2-7,-,11,CASSYNYEQYF,TGTGCCAGCAGTTACAACTACGAGCAGTACTTC
TRBV2,once,TRBJ1-2,-,12,CASSDGTPGYTF,TGTGCCAGCAGTGATGGGACGCCGGGCTACACCTTC
TRBV28,-,TRBJ1-1,TRBD1,15,CASSLTRQGLAEAFF,TGTGCCAGCAGTTTAACCCGACAGGGGCTGGCTGAAGCTTTCTTT
TRBV2,-,TRBJ2-5,TRBD2,13,CASSGLDQETQYF,TGTGCCAGCAGCGGACTAGACCAAGAGACCCAGTACTTC
TRBV20-1,-,TRBJ2-7,-,13,CSASGGPSYEQYF,TGCAGTGCTAGCGGGGGGCCCTCCTACGAGCAGTACTTC
TRBV7-8,-,TRBJ2-1,TRBD1,15,CASSTDRGPYNEQFF,TGTGCCAGCAGTACCGACAGGGGGCCTTACAATGAGCAGTTCTTC
TRBV20-1,-,TRBJ2-5,-,11,CSARDQGVQYF,TGCAGTGCTAGAGATCAAGGGGTGCAGTACTTC
TRBV20-1,-,TRBJ1-1,-,15,CSARAPTGMGTEAFF,TGCAGTGCTAGAGCCCCAACAGGGATGGGCACTGAAGCTTTCTTT
TRBV20-1,-,TRBJ1-6,-,14,CSAGGGRYNSPLHF,TGCAGTGCTGGGGGGGGTCGGTATAATTCACCCCTCCACTTT
TRBV3-1,-,TRBJ1-5,-,14,CASSLGEGNQPQHF,TGTGCCAGCAGTCTCGGGGAAGGCAATCAGCCCCAGCATTTT